The 4 T cell receptor beta chains in this list originate from one sample, sequenced in a study of identical twins. TCRdb fed the 5' RACE reads into MiXCR, producing one record per CDR3 protein. Of hundreds of thousands of distinct CDR3 sequences listed, around 20% are singletons. The same sample was also studied in work on yellow fever vaccine responses in identical twins.

The sample comprised CD4+ T cells sorted from blood. The receptor set was obtained from a woman aged 18 to 35 in good health.

This clonotype was picked up many times. The chain is built from TRBV7-2 and TRBJ2-3, with TRBD2 identical over 15 bases. With 4 bases clipped from V and 1 base from J, the junction kept 0 bases outside the gene matches. The germline V gene has CDR1 SGHTA and CDR2 FQGNSA. The CDR3 runs 16 residues. Here the CDR3 DNA reads TGTGCCAGCAGCTGGACTAGCGGGGGGGGCACAGATACGCAGTATTTT. Protein sequence: CASSWTSGGGTDTQYF.

In its sample, this clonotype was seen a few times. The gene calls are TRBV5-1 and TRBJ2-1; TRBD2 matches 9 bases. The CDR3 covers 16 residues. Germline trimming cut 0 bases from V and 4 bases from J; bases unmatched to any gene: 5. Germline assignment: CDR1 SGHRS and CDR2 YFSETQ. CDR3 residues: CASSLGLAVLYNEQFF. The DNA of the CDR3 is TGCGCCAGCAGCTTGGGACTAGCGGTTTTATACAATGAGCAGTTCTTC.

This clonotype turned up a few times. The rearrangement links TRBV6-5 to TRBJ2-3, with 7 bases that match TRBD2. The junction had 9 bases not matched to a gene; V was cut back by 0 bases and J by 3 bases. Germline CDR1 and CDR2: MNHEY and SVGAGI. The CDR3 sequence is 17 residues long. CDR3: CASSYSLGGTVTDTQYF. As DNA, the CDR3 is TGTGCCAGCAGTTACTCCCTGGGGGGGACGGTAACAGATACGCAGTATTTT.

The V call is TRBV7-3, the J call TRBJ2-7; 8 bases are a match to TRBD2. After removal of 0 bases from V and 3 bases from J, the junction contained 7 bases not matched to a gene. Germline-derived CDR1 and CDR2 are SGHTA and FQGTGA. The CDR3 length is 16 residues. CDR3 sequence (DNA): TGTGCCAGCAGCTTAACCGCCGGGACTAGTCACTACGAGCAGTACTTC. Amino acids: CASSLTAGTSHYEQYF.